The next 8 T cell receptor beta chains were all read from a single sample in a study of cytomegalovirus exposure and HLA in healthy donors (dated by TCRdb to 2017 to 2019). Library preparation used the immunoSEQ multiplex PCR assay. The multiplex PCR relied on a mix of 60 forward primers for TCR Vbeta segments and 13 reverse primers for TCR Jbeta segments. Drawn from immuneACCESS, this table holds only the in-frame rearrangements with V and J called that TCRdb kept. Clones are partly lost; checked studies trace under half to an unresolved V gene and leave the rest unexplained. Within this sample are roughly 290,000 clones, with 85% to 90% of them counted one time only. The ten largest account for approximately 2% of the sample. The sample taken for sequencing was PBMCs. These receptors all come from a woman under 30 in good health and CMV-seronegative.

This sequence joins TRBV27 and TRBJ2-7; D possibly corresponds to TRBD1 (5 bases). In germline, CDR1 is MNHEY, CDR2 SMNVEV (reference sequence). Trimming took off 6 bases at V and 0 bases at J, with 15 bases between the two ends. The CDR3 has 15 amino acids. CDR3 loop: CASSFAGFLSYEQYF. The CDR3 coding sequence is TGTGCCAGCAGCTTTGCAGGGTTCCTCTCCTACGAGCAGTACTTC.

The rearrangement uses TRBV9 and TRBJ1-6; 12 nucleotides align to TRBD1. Germline trimming cut 3 bases from V and 14 bases from J; bases unmatched to any gene: 12. The CDR3 has 16 amino acids. Per germline, CDR1 SGDLS and CDR2 YYNGEE. The CDR3 nucleotides read TGTGCCAGCAGCGGCGGGACAGGGGGCTCGGGGAGGGCCCTCCACTTT. It is translated as CASSGGTGGSGRALHF.

Details on this clone: This CDR3 is also generated by other DNA sequences in the sample. The genes are TRBV5-5 and TRBJ2-7; TRBD1 matches 9 bases. Looked up from germline, CDR1 is SGHKS and CDR2 is YYEKEE (reference sequence). V was pared by 0 bases and J by 2 bases, with 0 bases of the junction left unmatched. The CDR3 is made up of 14 amino acids. For the CDR3, the DNA is TGTGCCAGCAGCTTGGGACAGGGGGCCTACGAGCAGTACTTC. Amino acid sequence: CASSLGQGAYEQYF. The full variable domain, rest sourced from reference TRBV5-5 and TRBJ2-7, is DAGVTQSPTHLIKTRGQQVTLRCSPISGHKSVSWYQQVLGQGPQFIFQYYEKEERGRGNFPDRFSARQFPNYSSELNVNALLLGDSALYLCASSLGQGAYEQYFGPGTRLTVT.

V and J are TRBV10-3 and TRBJ2-3, with 9 bases aligning to TRBD2. Germline loops: CDR1 ENHRY, CDR2 SYGVKD. The CDR3 sequence is 16 residues long. V shed 5 bases and J 1 base; nucleotides not matched to a gene: 7. The CDR3, as DNA: TGTGCCATCAGTCGCTTGTTAGCGGGGGGCACAGATACGCAGTATTTT. As protein: CAISRLLAGGTDTQYF.

This chain uses TRBV4-2 with TRBJ2-3; 14 nucleotides align to TRBD2. CDR1 and CDR2 from the germline V gene are LGHNA and YNFKEQ. The J segment lost 0 bases and the V segment lost 0 bases, leaving 5 bases of the junction unmatched. The CDR3 length is 19 residues. This CDR3 reads CASSQDGTSGGSSTDTQYF. CDR3 nucleotide sequence: TGTGCCAGCAGCCAAGATGGGACTAGCGGGGGTTCTAGCACAGATACGCAGTATTTT.

This sequence joins TRBV9 and TRBJ2-1; 12 nucleotides match TRBD2. Trimming took 0 bases from V and 0 from J; bases not matched to a gene: 7. The CDR3 sequence is 19 residues long. CDR1 and CDR2 from the germline V gene are SGDLS and YYNGEE. CDR3 nucleotides: TGTGCCAGCAGCGTAGCTAGCGGGGGGGCTGTAAGCTCCTACAATGAGCAGTTCTTC. Translation gives CASSVASGGAVSSYNEQFF.

The chain joins TRBV6-1 to TRBJ1-1; 7 nucleotides line up with TRBD1. The CDR3 is 14 amino acids. CDR1 and CDR2 (germline): MNHNS, SASEGT. Germline trimming cut 7 bases from V and 1 base from J; bases unmatched to any gene: 6. The CDR3 loop is CASKRQGGNTEAFF. In DNA form, the CDR3 reads TGTGCCAGCAAAAGACAGGGAGGGAACACTGAAGCTTTCTTT.

This clone appeared a single time. J is TRBJ2-1 and V is TRBV5-1, with a tentative D call TRBD2 (5 bases). The ends were cut back, 5 bases at V and 3 bases at J, with 9 bases in the middle. The CDR3 spans 13 residues. The germline V gene has CDR1 SGHRS and CDR2 YFSETQ. In DNA, the CDR3 is TGCGCCAGCAGTTTCGGGGTCTACAATGAGCAGTTCTTC. Translated, it gives CASSFGVYNEQFF.